This T cell receptor (beta chain) was retrieved from a study of blood T cell repertoires in COVID-19. The overall study: COVID-19 samples collected from the United States, Italy and Spain covered acute and convalescent phases. PBMCs, B-cell-depleted T cells, or T cells were the source of the cDNA or gDNA that made up the material.

The authors' processing: For nucleated cells, counts were estimated from reference gene primer amplification. Profiling relied on immunoSEQ multiplex PCR, and the TCRdb table lists in-frame clones only, not all of them. The V and J calls and clone size come from that table; D and trimming were worked out from the DNA. This sample yields about 380,000 clones, of which around 85% are seen a single time; about 3.6% belongs to the top ten. The V segment lost 1 base and the J segment 7 bases; nucleotides outside the gene matches: 10. CDR3 length: 16 amino acids. Germline CDR1 and CDR2: MDHEN and SYDVKM. The receptor was isolated from a woman in her late teens or twenties with acute or convalescent COVID-19. Sequenced: peripheral blood. This chain uses TRBV28 with TRBJ2-1; 7 nucleotides align to TRBD2. This CDR3 is CASSLYTGRGENEQFF. CDR3 nucleotides: TGTGCCAGCAGTTTATATACGGGTCGGGGGGAGAATGAGCAGTTCTTC.